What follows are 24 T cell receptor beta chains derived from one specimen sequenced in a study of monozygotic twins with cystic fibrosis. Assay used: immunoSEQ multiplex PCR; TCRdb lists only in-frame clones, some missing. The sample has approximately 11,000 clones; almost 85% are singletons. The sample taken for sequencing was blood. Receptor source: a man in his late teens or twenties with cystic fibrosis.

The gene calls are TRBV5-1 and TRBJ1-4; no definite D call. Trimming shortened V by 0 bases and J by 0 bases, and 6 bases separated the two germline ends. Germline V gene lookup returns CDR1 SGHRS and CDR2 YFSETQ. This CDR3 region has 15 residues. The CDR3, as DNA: TGCGCCAGCAGCTTGGATCCCGCAACTAATGAAAAACTGTTTTTT. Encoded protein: CASSLDPATNEKLFF.

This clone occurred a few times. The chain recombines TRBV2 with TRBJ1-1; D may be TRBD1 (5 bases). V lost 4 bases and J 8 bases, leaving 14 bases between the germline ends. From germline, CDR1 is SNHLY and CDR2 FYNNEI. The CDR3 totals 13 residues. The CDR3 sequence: CASSGGDAREAFF. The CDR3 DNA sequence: TGTGCCAGCAGTGGAGGGGACGCCAGGGAAGCTTTCTTT.

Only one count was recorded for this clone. This CDR3 is CARSLRTENEQFF. Written as DNA, the CDR3 is TGTGCCAGAAGCTTGAGGACAGAGAATGAGCAGTTCTTC. The chain carries TRBV5-3 and TRBJ2-1; D possibly corresponds to TRBD1 (6 bases). TRBV5-3 has ORF status, its function being uncertain. This CDR3 has 13 amino acids. The V gene lost 1 base and the J gene lost 7 bases, with 9 bases spanning the gap.

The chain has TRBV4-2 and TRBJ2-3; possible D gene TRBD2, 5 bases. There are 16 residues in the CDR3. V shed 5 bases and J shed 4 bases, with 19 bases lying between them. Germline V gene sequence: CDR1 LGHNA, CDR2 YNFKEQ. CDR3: CASSKTLALGADTQYF. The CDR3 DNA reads TGTGCCAGCAGCAAGACTCTAGCCCTTGGGGCAGATACGCAGTATTTT.

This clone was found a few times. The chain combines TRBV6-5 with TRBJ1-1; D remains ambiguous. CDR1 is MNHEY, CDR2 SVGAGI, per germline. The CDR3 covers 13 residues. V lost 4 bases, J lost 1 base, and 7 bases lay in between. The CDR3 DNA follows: TGTGCCAGCAGTTTATCTCAGAACACTGAAGCTTTCTTT. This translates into CASSLSQNTEAFF.

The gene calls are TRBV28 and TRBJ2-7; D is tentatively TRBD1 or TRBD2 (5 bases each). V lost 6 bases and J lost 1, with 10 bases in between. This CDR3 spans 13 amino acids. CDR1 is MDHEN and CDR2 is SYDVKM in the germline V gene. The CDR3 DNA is TGTGCCAGCAGCCGGGACGGGTCCTACGAGCAGTACTTC. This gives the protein CASSRDGSYEQYF.

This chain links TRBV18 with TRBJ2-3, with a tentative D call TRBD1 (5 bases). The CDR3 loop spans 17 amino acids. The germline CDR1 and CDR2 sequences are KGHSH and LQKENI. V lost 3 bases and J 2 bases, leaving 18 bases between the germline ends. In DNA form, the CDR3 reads TGTGCCAGCTCACCTTTGACAGCGAGCCAGAACACAGATACGCAGTATTTT. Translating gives CASSPLTASQNTDTQYF.

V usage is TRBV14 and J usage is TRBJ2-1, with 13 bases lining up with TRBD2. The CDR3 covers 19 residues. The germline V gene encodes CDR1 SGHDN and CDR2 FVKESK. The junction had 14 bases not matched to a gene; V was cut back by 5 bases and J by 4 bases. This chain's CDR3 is CASSKRGLAGPSGYNEQFF. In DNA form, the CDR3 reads TGTGCCAGCAGCAAAAGGGGACTAGCGGGGCCCTCCGGATACAATGAGCAGTTCTTC.

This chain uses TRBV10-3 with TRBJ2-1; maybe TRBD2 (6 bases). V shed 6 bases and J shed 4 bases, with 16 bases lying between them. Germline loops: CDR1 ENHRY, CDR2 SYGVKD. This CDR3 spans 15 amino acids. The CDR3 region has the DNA TGTGCCATCAGCACCAGCGGGTTGCCTTACAATGAGCAGTTCTTC. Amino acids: CAISTSGLPYNEQFF.

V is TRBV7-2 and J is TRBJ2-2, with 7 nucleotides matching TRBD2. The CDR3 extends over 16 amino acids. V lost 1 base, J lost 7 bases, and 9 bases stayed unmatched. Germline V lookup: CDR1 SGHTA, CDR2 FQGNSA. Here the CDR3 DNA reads TGTGCCAGCAGCTTAGGTCCAGCGGGGTCTGGCGGGGAGCTGTTTTTT. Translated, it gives CASSLGPAGSGGELFF.

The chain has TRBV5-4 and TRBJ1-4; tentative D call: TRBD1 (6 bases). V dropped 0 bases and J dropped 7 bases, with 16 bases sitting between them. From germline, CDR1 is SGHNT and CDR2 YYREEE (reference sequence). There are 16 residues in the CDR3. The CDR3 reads CASSLDGQGLGEKLFF. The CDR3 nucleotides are TGTGCCAGCAGCTTGGACGGTCAGGGGCTCGGTGAAAAACTGTTTTTT.

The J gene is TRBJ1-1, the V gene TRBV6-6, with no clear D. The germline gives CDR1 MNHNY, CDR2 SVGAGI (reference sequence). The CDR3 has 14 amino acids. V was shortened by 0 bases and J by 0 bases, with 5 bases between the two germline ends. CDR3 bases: TGTGCCAGCAGTTACTCGACACTGAACACTGAAGCTTTCTTT. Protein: CASSYSTLNTEAFF.

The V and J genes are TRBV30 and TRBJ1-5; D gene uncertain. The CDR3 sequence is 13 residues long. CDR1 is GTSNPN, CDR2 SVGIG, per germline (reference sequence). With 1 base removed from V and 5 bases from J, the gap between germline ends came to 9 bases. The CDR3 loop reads CAWSGGEDQPQHF. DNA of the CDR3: TGTGCCTGGAGTGGTGGGGAGGATCAGCCCCAGCATTTT.

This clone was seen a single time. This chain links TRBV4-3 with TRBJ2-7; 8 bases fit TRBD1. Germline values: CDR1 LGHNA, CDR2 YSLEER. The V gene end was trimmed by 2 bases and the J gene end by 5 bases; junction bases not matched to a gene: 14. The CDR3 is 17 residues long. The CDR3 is CASSQNLGTGNPHEQYF. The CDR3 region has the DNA TGCGCCAGCAGCCAAAATCTCGGGACAGGAAACCCCCACGAGCAGTACTTC.

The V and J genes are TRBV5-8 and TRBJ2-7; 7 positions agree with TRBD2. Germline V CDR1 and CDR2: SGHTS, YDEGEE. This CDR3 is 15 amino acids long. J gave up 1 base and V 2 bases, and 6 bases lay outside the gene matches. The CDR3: CASSLAGHRSYEQYF. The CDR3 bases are TGTGCCAGCAGCTTAGCGGGGCATAGATCCTACGAGCAGTACTTC.

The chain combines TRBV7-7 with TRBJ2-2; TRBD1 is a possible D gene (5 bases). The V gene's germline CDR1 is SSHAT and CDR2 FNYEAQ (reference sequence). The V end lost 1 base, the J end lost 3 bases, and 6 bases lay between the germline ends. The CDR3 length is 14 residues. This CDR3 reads CASSLGGDTGELFF. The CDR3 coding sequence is TGTGCCAGCAGCTTAGGGGGCGACACCGGGGAGCTGTTTTTT.

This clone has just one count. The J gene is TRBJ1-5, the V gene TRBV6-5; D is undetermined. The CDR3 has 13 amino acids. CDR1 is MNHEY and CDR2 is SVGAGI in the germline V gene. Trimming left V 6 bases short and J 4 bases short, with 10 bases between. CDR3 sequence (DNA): TGTGCCAGCAGCCCCGTCCTAAATCAGCCCCAGCATTTT. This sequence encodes CASSPVLNQPQHF.

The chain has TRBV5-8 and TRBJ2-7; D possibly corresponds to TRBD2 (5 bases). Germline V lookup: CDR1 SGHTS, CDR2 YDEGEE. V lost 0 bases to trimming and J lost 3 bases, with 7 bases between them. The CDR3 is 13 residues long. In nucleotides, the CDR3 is TGTGCCAGCAGCTTGGTTGGGAGCTACGAGCAGTACTTC. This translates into CASSLVGSYEQYF.

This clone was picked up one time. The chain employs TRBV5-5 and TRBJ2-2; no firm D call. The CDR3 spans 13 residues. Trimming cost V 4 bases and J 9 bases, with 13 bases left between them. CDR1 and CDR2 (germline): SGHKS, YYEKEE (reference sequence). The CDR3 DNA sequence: TGTGCCAGCAGCCCTTGGGCCAATCGGGAGCTGTTTTTT. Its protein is CASSPWANRELFF.

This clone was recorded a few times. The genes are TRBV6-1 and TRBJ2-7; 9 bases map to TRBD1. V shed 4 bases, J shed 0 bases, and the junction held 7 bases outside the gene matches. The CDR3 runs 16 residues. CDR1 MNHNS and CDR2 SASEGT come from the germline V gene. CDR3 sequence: CASSASGTGLSYEQYF. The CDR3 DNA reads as TGTGCCAGCAGTGCATCCGGGACAGGGCTCTCCTACGAGCAGTACTTC.

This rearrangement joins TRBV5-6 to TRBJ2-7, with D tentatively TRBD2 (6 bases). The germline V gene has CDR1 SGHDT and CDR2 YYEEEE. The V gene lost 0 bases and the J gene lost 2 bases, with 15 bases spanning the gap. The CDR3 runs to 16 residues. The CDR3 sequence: CASSLGPGLSTYEQYF. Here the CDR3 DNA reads TGTGCCAGCAGCTTGGGGCCAGGACTATCAACCTACGAGCAGTACTTC.

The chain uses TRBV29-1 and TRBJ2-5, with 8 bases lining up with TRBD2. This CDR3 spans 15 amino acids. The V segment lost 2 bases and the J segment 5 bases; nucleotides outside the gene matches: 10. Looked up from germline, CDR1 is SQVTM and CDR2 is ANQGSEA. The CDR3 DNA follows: TGCAGCGTTGAATTGGCCGGGAGGGCCGCGGAGACCCAGTACTTC. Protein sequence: CSVELAGRAAETQYF. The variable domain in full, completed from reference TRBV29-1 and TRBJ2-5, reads SAVISQKPSRDICQRGTSLTIQCQVDSQVTMMFWYRQQPGQSLTLIATANQGSEATYESGFVIDKFPISRPNLTFSTLTVSNMSPEDSSIYLCSVELAGRAAETQYFGPGTRLLVL.

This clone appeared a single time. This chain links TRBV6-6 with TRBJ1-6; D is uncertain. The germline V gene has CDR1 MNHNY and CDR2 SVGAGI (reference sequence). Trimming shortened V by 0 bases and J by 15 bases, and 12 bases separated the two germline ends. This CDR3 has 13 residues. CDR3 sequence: CASSYSGDTLLHF. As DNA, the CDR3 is TGTGCCAGCAGTTACTCGGGAGACACCCTCCTCCACTTT.

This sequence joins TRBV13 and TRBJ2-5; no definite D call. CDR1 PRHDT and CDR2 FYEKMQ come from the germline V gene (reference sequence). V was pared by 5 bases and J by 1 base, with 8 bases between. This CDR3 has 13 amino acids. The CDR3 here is CASSLRVQETQYF. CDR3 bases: TGTGCCAGCAGCCTCCGCGTCCAAGAGACCCAGTACTTC.